The clone carrying this T cell receptor (beta chain) was seen at least ten times. Its cognate antigen is unknown. V lost 0 bases, J lost 3 bases, and 13 bases lay in between. This CDR3 has 15 amino acids. Germline values: CDR1 SGHRS, CDR2 YFSETQ. The study made its TCR cDNA through 5'RACE template switching. That step introduced a universal primer site along with UMIs. TCRdb used MiXCR to reprocess the 5' RACE reads, holding one entry per CDR3 protein. In the table there are over 130,000 distinct CDR3 sequences, around 7.7% of which are singletons. This sample is drawn from a study of T cells after yellow fever vaccination. The study, taken as a whole, reports: It was a small share of clonotypes that appeared in both CD4 and CD8 compartments. Secondary responses were weaker yet peaked faster, day 5 versus 15. Booster sampling recovered most clones from primary vaccination (under 97% CD4, roughly 90% CD8).

The source of this sequence is a man aged 30 to 39 who received the YFV17D yellow fever vaccine. Sequenced here: CD4+ T cells sorted from PBMCs, sampled 5 days after the yellow fever booster vaccination. The V gene is TRBV5-1, the J gene TRBJ2-7; D is ambiguous. CDR3 loop: CASSLGATVNYEQYF. The CDR3 coding sequence is TGCGCCAGCAGCTTGGGGGCCACAGTGAACTACGAGCAGTACTTC.